These 21 T cell receptor beta chains were sequenced from one sample in a study of PD-L1 blockade in urothelial cancer. Generated by immunoSEQ multiplex PCR, the TCRdb table keeps only in-frame clones and is missing some. The sample carries roughly 49,000 clones, just over 85% recorded once. Described time point: pretreatment peripheral blood. This specimen consisted of PBMCs, obtained around atezolizumab (anti-PD-L1) treatment. The source of these receptors is a man in his sixties with urothelial cancer.

The genes are TRBV6-5 and TRBJ2-7, with TRBD1 as a possible D gene (5 bases). Trimming removed 2 bases from V and 3 bases from J, with 8 bases in between. The germline V gene has CDR1 MNHEY and CDR2 SVGAGI. This CDR3 contains 13 residues. In DNA, the CDR3 is TGTGCCAGCAGTTACGACAGAGGCTACGAGCAGTACTTC. Amino acid sequence: CASSYDRGYEQYF.

The chain couples TRBV7-2 to TRBJ1-5; tentatively, D is TRBD1 (6 bases). Per the germline V gene, CDR1 is SGHTA and CDR2 is FQGNSA. The CDR3 has 17 amino acids. V lost 0 bases and J lost 0, with 12 bases in between. The CDR3 protein is CASSLATGLYSNQPQHF. The CDR3 coding sequence is TGTGCCAGCAGCTTAGCCACAGGGTTGTATAGCAATCAGCCCCAGCATTTT.

V is TRBV5-1 and J is TRBJ2-7, with TRBD1 identical over 9 bases. Per the germline V gene, CDR1 is SGHRS and CDR2 is YFSETQ. This CDR3 has 15 amino acids. Trimming removed 1 base from V and 6 bases from J; junction bases left unmatched: 8. The DNA for the CDR3 is TGCGCCAGCAGCTTGTACGTGGACAGGGGAAGCGAGCAGTACTTC. Residues: CASSLYVDRGSEQYF.

The chain links TRBV6-6 to TRBJ2-5, with 12 bases lining up with TRBD1. V trimming: 6 bases; J trimming: 3 bases; junction bases outside the gene matches: 5. CDR1 and CDR2 from the germline V gene are MNHNY and SVGAGI (reference sequence). This CDR3 spans 15 amino acids. The CDR3 spells CASSRDRGREETQYF. CDR3 coding DNA: TGTGCCAGCAGCCGGGACAGGGGGCGAGAAGAGACCCAGTACTTC.

This sequence joins TRBV7-9 and TRBJ1-6, with TRBD1 as a possible D gene (5 bases). V was pared by 4 bases and J by 0 bases, with 19 bases between. Germline V gives CDR1 SEHNR, CDR2 FQNEAQ (reference sequence). The CDR3 contains 19 residues. CDR3 loop: CASSSGGIKGSSYNSPLHF. The DNA of the CDR3 is TGTGCCAGCAGCTCCGGGGGGATCAAAGGGAGCTCCTATAATTCACCCCTCCACTTT.

This chain joins TRBV6-5 and TRBJ2-1; the D gene is possibly TRBD2 (6 bases). The CDR3 has 16 residues. The V gene lost 2 bases and the J gene lost 3 bases, with 14 bases spanning the gap. The germline V gene has CDR1 MNHEY and CDR2 SVGAGI. The CDR3, as DNA: TGTGCCAGCAGTTACCACGTGCTAGCGAACTACAATGAGCAGTTCTTC. It encodes CASSYHVLANYNEQFF.

The chain carries TRBV6-4 and TRBJ1-5; D remains ambiguous. The CDR3 totals 13 residues. The germline V and J ends were trimmed by 2 bases and 4 bases, with 6 bases remaining between them. The germline V gene encodes CDR1 MRHNA and CDR2 SNTAGT. For the CDR3, the DNA is TGTGCCAGCAGTGACACTACGAATCAGCCCCAGCATTTT. Its translation is CASSDTTNQPQHF.

The chain uses TRBV5-1 and TRBJ2-5; D perhaps matches TRBD1 (6 bases). Germline assignment: CDR1 SGHRS and CDR2 YFSETQ. The CDR3 runs to 15 residues. Trimming removed 1 base at V and 8 bases at J, with 18 bases between. The CDR3 sequence: CASSLNQGSPETQYF. CDR3 nucleotide sequence: TGCGCCAGCAGCTTGAACCAGGGGTCACCCGAAACCCAGTACTTC.

This clone was detected only a few times. The chain employs TRBV4-2 and TRBJ1-1; 7 bases are a match to TRBD1. The CDR3 is 14 residues long. The germline V gene has CDR1 LGHNA and CDR2 YNFKEQ. The V gene end was trimmed by 4 bases and the J gene end by 0 bases; junction bases not matched to a gene: 2. CDR3 in DNA: TGTGCCAGCAGCCGGGACAGAATGAACACTGAAGCTTTCTTT. This gives the protein CASSRDRMNTEAFF.

V and J are TRBV6-5 and TRBJ2-7; the match to TRBD1 covers 8 bases. The CDR3 contains 14 residues. The germline V gene encodes CDR1 MNHEY and CDR2 SVGAGI. V lost 5 bases to trimming and J lost 3 bases; unmatched junction nucleotides: 6. The CDR3 bases are TGTGCCAGCAGTCAATCAGGGGGCGGCTACGAGCAGTACTTC. This gives the protein CASSQSGGGYEQYF.

The genes are TRBV19 and TRBJ1-3; D is possibly TRBD1 (6 bases). The CDR3 totals 16 residues. The germline V gene encodes CDR1 LNHDA and CDR2 SQIVND (reference sequence). Trimming took 2 bases from V and 0 from J, leaving 11 bases between them. In DNA form, the CDR3 reads TGTGCCAGTAGTATACGGACAGATTCCTCTGGAAACACCATATATTTT. The encoded protein is CASSIRTDSSGNTIYF.

The chain carries TRBV7-9 and TRBJ2-5, with 7 bases identical to TRBD2. Per germline, CDR1 SEHNR and CDR2 FQNEAQ (reference sequence). The CDR3 is 15 residues long. Trimming at V came to 8 bases and at J to 2 bases, leaving 11 bases not matched to a gene. The CDR3, as DNA: TGTGCCAGCGGGAATTGGGGGGAGGGTCAAGAGACCCAGTACTTC. Amino acid sequence: CASGNWGEGQETQYF.

The V call is TRBV18, the J call TRBJ1-1; possibly TRBD1 for D (6 bases). In germline, CDR1 is KGHSH, CDR2 LQKENI. CDR3 length equals 14 residues. With 4 bases removed from V and 13 bases from J, the gap between germline ends came to 22 bases. This CDR3 is CASSQNKQGAGHFF. Written as DNA, the CDR3 is TGTGCCAGCTCACAAAATAAACAGGGAGCCGGGCATTTCTTT. The variable domain in full, completed from reference TRBV18 and TRBJ1-1, reads NAGVMQNPRHLVRRRGQEARLRCSPMKGHSHVYWYRQLPEEGLKFMVYLQKENIIDESGMPKERFSAEFPKEGPSILRIQQVVRGDSAAYFCASSQNKQGAGHFFGQGTRLTVV.

CDR3 in amino acids: CASSATGIAEAFF. CDR3 bases: TGTGCCAGCAGCGCGACAGGGATCGCTGAAGCTTTCTTT. J is TRBJ1-1 and V is TRBV5-6; 7 bases agree with TRBD1. The germline CDR1 and CDR2 sequences are SGHDT and YYEEEE. J gave up 6 bases and V 4 bases, and 6 bases lay outside the gene matches. The CDR3 is 13 residues long. Full variable domain (rest looked up from reference TRBV5-6 and TRBJ1-1): DAGVTQSPTHLIKTRGQQVTLRCSPKSGHDTVSWYQQALGQGPQFIFQYYEEEERQRGNFPDRFSGHQFPNYSSELNVNALLLGDSALYLCASSATGIAEAFFGQGTRLTVV.

The rearrangement uses TRBV5-1 and TRBJ1-6; 8 nucleotides agree with TRBD1. The CDR3 consists of 17 residues. CDR1 and CDR2 from the germline V gene are SGHRS and YFSETQ. The junction had 16 bases not matched to a gene; V was cut back by 4 bases and J by 10 bases. CDR3 coding DNA: TGCGCCAGCAGCCCAGGACAGGGAGCTTCACATGGGTCACCCCTCCACTTT. Amino acid sequence: CASSPGQGASHGSPLHF.

The rearrangement links TRBV10-3 to TRBJ2-3, with 8 bases lining up with TRBD2. V was pared by 10 bases and J by 7 bases, with 13 bases of the junction left unmatched. This CDR3 has 14 amino acids. Per the germline V gene, CDR1 is ENHRY and CDR2 is SYGVKD. CDR3: CATASAGDVHTQYF. The CDR3 DNA follows: TGTGCCACCGCCTCAGCGGGAGATGTACATACGCAGTATTTT.

The gene calls are TRBV7-2 and TRBJ2-7, with 12 bases matching TRBD2. This CDR3 contains 15 residues. With 3 bases clipped from V and 1 base from J, the junction kept 1 base outside the gene matches. Germline-derived CDR1 and CDR2 are SGHTA and FQGNSA. CDR3 nucleotide sequence: TGTGCCAGCAGCTTCCTAGCGGGAGGGTCCTACGAGCAGTACTTC. It yields the protein CASSFLAGGSYEQYF.

This rearrangement joins TRBV9 to TRBJ1-6, with a weak D call TRBD1 (5 bases). The CDR3 loop spans 16 amino acids. V dropped 3 bases and J dropped 0 bases, with 10 bases sitting between them. Germline V gene sequence: CDR1 SGDLS, CDR2 YYNGEE. CDR3 in amino acids: CASSAAGRSYNSPLHF. In DNA, the CDR3 is TGTGCCAGCAGCGCCGCGGGACGCTCCTATAATTCACCCCTCCACTTT.

The genes are TRBV18 and TRBJ1-2, with a weak D call TRBD1 (5 bases). V was trimmed by 1 base and J by 0 bases, leaving 15 bases between them. There are 17 residues in the CDR3. Germline CDR1 is KGHSH and CDR2 is LQKENI. CDR3 nucleotides: TGTGCCAGCTCACCACAGTTTGTGGCAGGGCCTAACTATGGCTACACCTTC. It specifies CASSPQFVAGPNYGYTF.

The chain combines TRBV4-3 with TRBJ1-1; 9 bases map to TRBD1. The CDR3 spans 20 residues. Germline values: CDR1 LGHNA, CDR2 YSLEER. With 0 bases clipped from V and 4 bases from J, the junction kept 18 bases outside the gene matches. Written as DNA, the CDR3 is TGCGCCAGCAGCCAAGATTTGGCGGGACAGGGTTTGGCGTCGGCCACTGAAGCTTTCTTT. Translated, it gives CASSQDLAGQGLASATEAFF.

The V and J genes are TRBV2 and TRBJ2-3; maybe TRBD2 (5 bases). The CDR3 has 18 residues. Between the trimmed V and J ends, which lost 3 bases and 0 bases, there was a span of 19 bases. Germline CDR1 reads SNHLY; CDR2 reads FYNNEI. The chain's CDR3 is CASSDGRYSVLSTDTQYF. CDR3 DNA sequence: TGTGCCAGCAGTGACGGTCGGTATAGCGTATTGAGCACAGATACGCAGTATTTT.